The 27 T cell receptor beta chains in this list originate from one sample, sequenced in a study of cytomegalovirus exposure and HLA in healthy donors. With 60 Vbeta and 13 Jbeta primers, the PCR was carried out. The table came from immunoSEQ multiplex PCR; TCRdb's copy has only in-frame clones and leaves some out. The sample includes about 150,000 clones, roughly 80% of them seen just once. Sequences were obtained from PBMCs. The receptors stem from a male donor in good health and CMV-seronegative.

The chain has TRBV5-1 and TRBJ2-1; D is perhaps TRBD1 (6 bases). The CDR3 extends over 14 amino acids. The germline V gene has CDR1 SGHRS and CDR2 YFSETQ. The V end lost 4 bases, the J end lost 1 base, and 9 bases lay between the germline ends. The CDR3 nucleotides are TGCGCCAGCAGCCCTACAGGGTCCTACAATGAGCAGTTCTTC. This encodes CASSPTGSYNEQFF.

The V call is TRBV14, the J call TRBJ1-5; D uncertain. This CDR3 comprises 13 residues. The V gene lost 5 bases and the J gene lost 4 bases, with 9 bases spanning the gap. The germline CDR1 and CDR2 sequences are SGHDN and FVKESK. The CDR3 spells CASSGAGNQPQHF. The CDR3 DNA follows: TGTGCCAGCAGCGGCGCGGGGAATCAGCCCCAGCATTTT.

The sample holds a few counts of this clone. The rearrangement joins TRBV11-2 to TRBJ2-3; D call uncertain. Per germline, CDR1 SGHAT and CDR2 FQNNGV. Trimming shortened V by 0 bases and J by 7 bases, and 14 bases separated the two germline ends. The length of the CDR3 is 15 residues. The CDR3 here is CASSLEASRVHTQYF. CDR3 sequence (DNA): TGTGCCAGCAGCTTAGAGGCGTCTAGAGTACATACGCAGTATTTT.

The chain recombines TRBV6-1 with TRBJ2-3; TRBD2 matches 7 bases. This CDR3 contains 16 residues. Losses at the gene ends were 2 bases for V and 2 bases for J; bases not matched to a gene: 7. Looked up from germline, CDR1 is MNHNS and CDR2 is SASEGT. Here the CDR3 DNA reads TGTGCCAGCAGTGAATCGGTGGGGGGGTTCACAGATACGCAGTATTTT. Translated: CASSESVGGFTDTQYF.

This chain links TRBV19 with TRBJ2-5; D not certain. V dropped 4 bases and J dropped 2 bases, with 8 bases sitting between them. CDR1 and CDR2 from the germline V gene are LNHDA and SQIVND (reference sequence). The CDR3 spans 13 residues. The CDR3 spells CASSNRVQETQYF. The CDR3 coding sequence is TGTGCCAGTAGTAATCGGGTTCAAGAGACCCAGTACTTC.

This clone has more than one count but fewer than ten. This chain uses TRBV5-1 with TRBJ2-1; the match to TRBD1 covers 8 bases. V gave up 7 bases and J gave up 6 bases; unmatched junction bases: 3. The CDR3 totals 12 residues. CDR1 is SGHRS, CDR2 YFSETQ, per germline. The CDR3 sequence is CASRTGSNEQFF. The CDR3 coding sequence is TGCGCCAGCCGGACAGGGAGCAATGAGCAGTTCTTC.

DNA of the CDR3: TGTGCCAGCAGTTTATCCCGACTAGCGGAGGGAGGTAATACGCAGTATTTT. Its translation is CASSLSRLAEGGNTQYF. The rearrangement joins TRBV28 to TRBJ2-3; 9 bases line up with TRBD2. The germline V gene has CDR1 MDHEN and CDR2 SYDVKM. CDR3 length equals 17 residues. The V segment lost 1 base and the J segment 7 bases; nucleotides outside the gene matches: 12.

V gene TRBV5-1 combines with J gene TRBJ2-1; 7 bases line up with TRBD2. This CDR3 region has 18 residues. V was clipped by 4 bases and J by 7 bases; unmatched bases: 20. CDR1 is SGHRS, CDR2 YFSETQ, per germline. CDR3 region: CASSVAALPGWGGNEQFF. The CDR3 DNA reads as TGCGCCAGCAGCGTAGCGGCACTGCCCGGCTGGGGGGGGAATGAGCAGTTCTTC.

The CDR3 reads CASSGWDFYEQYF. The CDR3 nucleotides are TGCGCCAGCAGCGGATGGGACTTCTACGAGCAGTACTTC. The chain uses TRBV4-3 and TRBJ2-5; a weak D match, TRBD2 (6 bases). TRBJ2-7 explains the end of the DNA better; the J call may be wrong. CDR1 is LGHNA and CDR2 is YSLEER in the germline V gene. CDR3 size: 13 residues.

This clone turned up a few times. At one boundary the junction diverges from the germline segment, which might be a read error. The chain joins TRBV11-2 to TRBJ1-4; 10 positions agree with TRBD1. This CDR3 is 15 amino acids long. The V gene's germline CDR1 is SGHAT and CDR2 FQNNGV. CDR3: CASSLEGQGWGKLFF. CDR3 coding DNA: TGTGCCAGCAGCCTAGAGGGACAGGGGTGGGGAAAACTGTTTTTT.

V is TRBV2 and J is TRBJ1-1; no reliable D call. The CDR3 is 16 residues long. V lost 7 bases and J 0 bases, leaving 18 bases between the germline ends. CDR1 is SNHLY, CDR2 FYNNEI, per germline. CDR3 sequence: CASTRVGSVMNTEAFF. Written as DNA, the CDR3 is TGTGCCAGCACCCGTGTCGGGAGCGTCATGAACACTGAAGCTTTCTTT.

V usage is TRBV11-2 and J usage is TRBJ2-7; 9 bases are shared with TRBD2. Germline-derived CDR1 and CDR2 are SGHAT and FQNNGV. The trim removed 1 base at V and 7 bases at J, leaving 5 bases unmatched. This CDR3 spans 14 amino acids. In DNA form, the CDR3 reads TGTGCCAGCAGCTTAGGGTGGGCGGGAGGGGAGCAGTACTTC. It encodes CASSLGWAGGEQYF.

The gene calls are TRBV27 and TRBJ1-5; a weak D match, TRBD1 (5 bases). The germline V gene encodes CDR1 MNHEY and CDR2 SMNVEV (reference sequence). V lost 5 bases to trimming and J lost 3 bases, with 11 bases between them. The CDR3 is 14 amino acids. CDR3 protein: CASSGRGINQPQHF. CDR3 DNA: TGTGCCAGCAGTGGACGGGGGATCAATCAGCCCCAGCATTTT.

This rearrangement joins TRBV30 to TRBJ2-7; tentative D call: TRBD2 (5 bases). This CDR3 is built from 14 residues. Between the trimmed V and J ends, which lost 3 bases and 6 bases, there was a span of 18 bases. Germline CDR1 GTSNPN, CDR2 SVGIG (reference sequence). DNA for the CDR3: TGTGCCTGGAGCGTGGTCCGACGAGAGGGCGAGCAGTACTTC. This translates into CAWSVVRREGEQYF.

The V gene is TRBV27, the J gene TRBJ1-1; D not resolved. The V gene's germline CDR1 is MNHEY and CDR2 SMNVEV (reference sequence). The CDR3 is 15 residues long. Trimming shortened V by 0 bases and J by 0 bases, and 8 bases separated the two germline ends. CDR3 DNA: TGTGCCAGCAGTTTATCCTTTAGTGTGAACACTGAAGCTTTCTTT. This translates into CASSLSFSVNTEAFF.

The chain employs TRBV11-2 and TRBJ1-4, with D possibly matching TRBD1 (5 bases). Trimming left V 3 bases short and J 0 bases short, with 17 bases between. This CDR3 contains 18 residues. In germline, CDR1 is SGHAT, CDR2 FQNNGV. Here the CDR3 DNA reads TGTGCCAGCAGCTTTTATGGCAGGGAAGTTGCAACTAATGAAAAACTGTTTTTT. It encodes CASSFYGREVATNEKLFF.

The chain links TRBV28 to TRBJ2-3, with D tentatively TRBD2 (5 bases). The germline V gene encodes CDR1 MDHEN and CDR2 SYDVKM. V was trimmed by 5 bases and J by 6 bases, leaving 9 bases between them. CDR3 size: 12 residues. The CDR3 is CASSPPGDTQYF. CDR3 DNA: TGTGCCAGCAGTCCACCGGGGGATACGCAGTATTTT.

This clone was observed a few times. The chain couples TRBV6-5 to TRBJ2-3, with TRBD2 matching over 11 bases. The CDR3 has 15 amino acids. Trimming removed 7 bases from V and 5 bases from J; junction bases left unmatched: 8. Germline assignment: CDR1 MNHEY and CDR2 SVGAGI. The CDR3 reads CASTASGGSGDTQYF. The CDR3 bases are TGTGCCAGCACTGCTAGCGGGGGGTCCGGAGATACGCAGTATTTT.

The V and J genes are TRBV9 and TRBJ2-7, with unresolved D. Per the germline V gene, CDR1 is SGDLS and CDR2 is YYNGEE. Trimming pared 0 bases from V and 5 bases from J, leaving 15 bases between. This CDR3 has 15 residues. This CDR3 is CASSVAEVFSNEQYF. DNA of the CDR3: TGTGCCAGCAGCGTAGCAGAGGTCTTTTCCAACGAGCAGTACTTC.

The rearrangement uses TRBV7-2 and TRBJ1-2; D is ambiguous. Germline lookup yields CDR1 SGHTA and CDR2 FQGNSA. V lost 2 bases to trimming and J lost 6 bases, with 7 bases between them. The CDR3 has 12 residues. The CDR3 sequence: CASSLSLNGYTF. The CDR3 DNA sequence: TGTGCCAGCAGCTTAAGCCTCAATGGCTACACCTTC.

The V and J genes are TRBV5-8 and TRBJ2-5, with D hard to call. The V gene's germline CDR1 is SGHTS and CDR2 YDEGEE. This CDR3 is built from 13 residues. V dropped 0 bases and J dropped 2 bases, with 5 bases sitting between them. The CDR3 loop reads CASSLGRQETQYF. CDR3 nucleotide sequence: TGTGCCAGCAGCTTGGGCCGGCAAGAGACCCAGTACTTC.

The chain has TRBV6-5 and TRBJ1-1; no reliable D call. Trimming stripped 5 bases from V and 2 bases from J, with 15 bases between. The CDR3 consists of 15 residues. Germline values: CDR1 MNHEY, CDR2 SVGAGI. The DNA of the CDR3 is TGTGCCAGCAGTCCCTTTGCTGGAGGAAACACTGAAGCTTTCTTT. Its protein is CASSPFAGGNTEAFF.

J is TRBJ2-1 and V is TRBV10-3, with TRBD2 matching 11 bases. The CDR3 runs to 18 residues. V shed 0 bases, J shed 4 bases, and the junction held 8 bases outside the gene matches. Germline V lookup: CDR1 ENHRY, CDR2 SYGVKD. The CDR3 region is CAISESGGTSGTYNEQFF. CDR3 in DNA: TGTGCCATCAGTGAGTCGGGGGGGACTAGCGGTACTTACAATGAGCAGTTCTTC.

In its sample, this clone was seen once. The chain combines TRBV7-8 with TRBJ1-1; D possibly corresponds to TRBD1 (6 bases). The CDR3 length is 16 residues. The germline V and J ends were trimmed by 3 bases and 3 bases, with 17 bases remaining between them. Germline V lookup: CDR1 SGHVS, CDR2 FQNEAQ. The CDR3 spells CASSFTGGAWDTEAFF. The CDR3 DNA follows: TGTGCCAGCAGCTTCACGGGGGGCGCTTGGGACACTGAAGCTTTCTTT.

V and J are TRBV10-3 and TRBJ1-1, with TRBD1 matching over 7 bases. The germline CDR1 and CDR2 sequences are ENHRY and SYGVKD. The CDR3 covers 13 residues. The V gene end was trimmed by 6 bases and the J gene end by 4 bases; junction bases not matched to a gene: 5. CDR3 loop: CAISSGGGTEAFF. The CDR3 DNA sequence: TGTGCCATCAGCTCAGGGGGTGGCACTGAAGCTTTCTTT.

V gene TRBV29-1 combines with J gene TRBJ2-5; TRBD2 aligns across 11 bases. Germline CDR1 is SQVTM and CDR2 is ANQGSEA. The CDR3 totals 15 residues. V was pared by 5 bases and J by 4 bases, with 9 bases of the junction left unmatched. CDR3 sequence reads: CSVLWASGRPETQYF. The DNA for the CDR3 is TGCAGCGTTTTGTGGGCTAGCGGGAGGCCAGAGACCCAGTACTTC.

The rearrangement uses TRBV27 and TRBJ2-3; 10 bases agree with TRBD2. In germline, CDR1 is MNHEY, CDR2 SMNVEV (reference sequence). After removal of 5 bases from V and 6 bases from J, the junction contained 11 bases not matched to a gene. The CDR3 spans 16 residues. The CDR3 DNA reads as TGTGCCAGCAGTCCCGGACTAGCGGCGATGGGGGATACGCAGTATTTT. Translated, it gives CASSPGLAAMGDTQYF.